This TCR beta chain was sequenced during a study of cytomegalovirus exposure and HLA in healthy donors. The V segment lost 3 bases and the J segment 6 bases; nucleotides outside the gene matches: 8. CDR1 and CDR2 (germline): SGHTA, FQGTGA. The CDR3 has 14 residues. Study observations and caveats: Reports indicate that TCR beta sequences accurately predicted the HLA-A and HLA-B alleles of most subjects.

This clone was observed a single time. Its antigen is not identified. Both 60 Vbeta primers and 13 Jbeta primers went into the PCR. Sequenced by immunoSEQ multiplex PCR; TCRdb stores in-frame clones only, minus some. The data show about 200,000 clones, with around 79% seen just once and more than 0.35% held by the top ten. The sequencing sample was made of PBMCs. The TCR was taken from a male donor in good health and CMV-seropositive. The J gene is TRBJ2-7, the V gene TRBV7-3, with 7 bases matching TRBD2. Here the CDR3 reads CASSLELASSEQYF. The CDR3 DNA reads as TGTGCCAGCAGCTTGGAACTAGCGAGCAGCGAGCAGTACTTC.